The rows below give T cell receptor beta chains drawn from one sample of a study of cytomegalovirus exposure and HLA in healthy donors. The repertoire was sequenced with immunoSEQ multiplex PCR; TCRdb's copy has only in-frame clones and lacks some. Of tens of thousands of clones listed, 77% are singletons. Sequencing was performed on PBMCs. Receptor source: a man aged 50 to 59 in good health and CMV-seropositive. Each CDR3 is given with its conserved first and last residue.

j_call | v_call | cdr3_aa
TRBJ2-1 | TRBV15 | CATSSGLPWREQFF
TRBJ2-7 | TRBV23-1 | CDQKTAYEQYF
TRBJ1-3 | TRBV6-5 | CASSPGVGNTIYF
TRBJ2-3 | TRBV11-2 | CASNPRGRELDTQYF
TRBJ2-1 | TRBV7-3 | CASSLLAVDNEQFF
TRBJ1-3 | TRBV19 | CASSMQTGGSGNTIYF
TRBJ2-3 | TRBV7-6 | CASSSTSTDTQYF
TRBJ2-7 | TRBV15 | CATSRDSSYEQYF
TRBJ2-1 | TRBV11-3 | CASSLDLALLFF
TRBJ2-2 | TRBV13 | CASSSITRLAGGHTGELFF
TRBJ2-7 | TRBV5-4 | CASSFSGRLHEQYF
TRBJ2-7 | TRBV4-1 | CASRGAGNYEQYF
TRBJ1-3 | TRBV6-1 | CASRLDSSGNTIYF
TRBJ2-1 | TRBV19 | CASSVQGVGNEQFF
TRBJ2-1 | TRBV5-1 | CASSLADYEQFF
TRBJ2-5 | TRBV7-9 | CASSYLNRGNQETQYF
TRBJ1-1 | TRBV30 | CAWSRGISNEAFF
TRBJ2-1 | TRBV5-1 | CASSFNRGNNEQFF
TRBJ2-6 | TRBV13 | CASSLGTSGSRAGANGLTF
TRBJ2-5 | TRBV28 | CASSLEETQYF
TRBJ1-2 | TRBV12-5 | CASGNRDRDSNGYTF
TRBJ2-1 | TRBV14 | CASSQNGIGNEQFF
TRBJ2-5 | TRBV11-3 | CASSFSGGLPGTQYF
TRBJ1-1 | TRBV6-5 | CASRPGQGLTFF
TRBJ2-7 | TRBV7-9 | CASSRSSGSSEQYF
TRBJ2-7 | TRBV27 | CASTSLFGQGGGLAYEQYF
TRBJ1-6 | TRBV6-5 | CASSQLGASPLHF
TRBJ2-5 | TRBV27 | CASSLMAGLVAETQYF
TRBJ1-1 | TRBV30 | CAWFLPGRGTEAFF
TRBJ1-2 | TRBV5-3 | CARSHDQAAYGYTF
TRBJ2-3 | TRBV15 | CATSRAQFTDTQYF
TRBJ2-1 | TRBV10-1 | CASPGLLRNEQFF
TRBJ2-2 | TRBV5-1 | CASSLGTNTEELFF
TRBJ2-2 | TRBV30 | CAWSDKSGTNLIGELFF
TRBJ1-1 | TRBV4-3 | CASSRLPGTDEAFF
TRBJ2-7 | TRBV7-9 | CASSPGYEQYF
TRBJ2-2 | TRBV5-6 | CASSKGLFTGELFF
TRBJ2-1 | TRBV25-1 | CASSPHLIDRDGEQFF
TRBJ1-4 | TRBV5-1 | CASSTGIQGIGEKLFF
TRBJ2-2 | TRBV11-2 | CASSLDFREENTGELFF
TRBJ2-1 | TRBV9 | CASSDSGSNNNEQFF
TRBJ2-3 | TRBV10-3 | CAISSAEYTDTQYF
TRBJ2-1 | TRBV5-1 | CASRREGVNEQFF
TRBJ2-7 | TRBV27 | CASKLRTAYEQYF
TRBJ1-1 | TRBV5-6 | CASSLAQQETEAFF
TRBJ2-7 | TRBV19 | CASSIRDSGYEQYF
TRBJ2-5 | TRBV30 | CAWRGSGRFETQYF